This T cell receptor beta chain was obtained from a study of T cell changes during pregnancy in multiple sclerosis. Germline CDR1 is MNHNY and CDR2 is SVGAGI (reference sequence). J was trimmed by 8 bases and V by 6 bases; bases with no gene match: 14. This CDR3 is 16 amino acids long. Some clones are missing from TCRdb's copy, which holds only in-frame ones; the method was immunoSEQ multiplex PCR. Of 50,000 to 65,000 clones in the sample, about 96% are singletons; the top ten hold 2% to 2.5%. This chain links TRBV6-6 with TRBJ2-2; 8 nucleotides match TRBD2. The source was CD8+ T cells from peripheral blood mononuclear cells, collected after pregnancy. This sequence was found in a female donor with multiple sclerosis, enrolled in a pregnancy study. CDR3 nucleotide sequence: TGTGCCAGCAGCCATAGACTAGCGATACCAAGTGGGGAGCTGTTTTTT. It encodes CASSHRLAIPSGELFF.